The 20 T cell receptor beta chains presented below share a single source sample, sequenced in a study of T-cell reconstitution after alpha-beta-depleted transplantation in children. Unique molecular identifiers were built into the TCRbeta library. MiXCR was run by TCRdb on the PCR reads, yielding one entry per CDR3 protein. The sample records around 450,000 distinct CDR3 sequences, 15% to 20% being singletons. The sequences come from PBMCs, mostly from graft donor cells, collected 360 days after TCRalphabeta/CD19-depleted stem cell transplant. Every receptor here comes from a boy under three years old who had a stem cell transplant for Wiskott-Aldrich syndrome, so the T cells may come from the graft donor.

The gene calls are TRBV10-1 and TRBJ2-1, with 8 bases lining up with TRBD2. V lost 2 bases and J lost 3; bases outside the gene matches: 3. The CDR3 spans 15 residues. CDR1 and CDR2 (germline): WNHNN, SYGVQD (reference sequence). The chain's CDR3 is CASSEAGGRYNEQFF. The DNA for the CDR3 is TGCGCCAGCAGTGAGGCGGGGGGCCGCTACAATGAGCAGTTCTTC.

The chain combines TRBV3-1 with TRBJ2-7; the D call may be TRBD1 or TRBD2 (5 bases each). The CDR3 runs to 15 residues. Per the germline V gene, CDR1 is LGHDT and CDR2 is YNNKEL (reference sequence). Trimming stripped 4 bases from V and 0 bases from J, with 13 bases between. The CDR3 here is CASSRTGGSSYEQYF. The CDR3 nucleotides are TGTGCCAGCAGCCGTACAGGTGGGAGCTCCTACGAGCAGTACTTC.

The DNA of the CDR3 is TGTGCCAGCAGCTTACACCGGGACAGGGGGTTCACTGAAGCTTTCTTT. Amino acids: CASSLHRDRGFTEAFF. The V call is TRBV7-8, the J call TRBJ1-1; 11 bases line up with TRBD1. From germline, CDR1 is SGHVS and CDR2 FQNEAQ. The junction had 6 bases not matched to a gene; V was cut back by 2 bases and J by 4 bases. The CDR3 length is 16 residues.

This sequence joins TRBV4-1 and TRBJ2-1; TRBD1 is a possible D gene (6 bases). The V and J ends lost 5 bases and 5 bases respectively, with 13 bases between them. The CDR3 covers 14 residues. Germline V gene lookup returns CDR1 MGHRA and CDR2 YSYEKL. CDR3 bases: TGCGCCAGCAGCACCGCCGCAGGGGACAATGAGCAGTTCTTC. Its protein product is CASSTAAGDNEQFF.

This chain connects TRBV7-9 to TRBJ2-1, with unresolved D. The V end lost 2 bases, the J end lost 5 bases, and 4 bases lay between the germline ends. The CDR3 is 12 residues long. The germline CDR1 and CDR2 sequences are SEHNR and FQNEAQ (reference sequence). This CDR3 reads CASSLMDNEQFF. The CDR3 nucleotides are TGTGCCAGCAGCTTAATGGACAATGAGCAGTTCTTC. Full variable domain (rest looked up from reference TRBV7-9 and TRBJ2-1): DTGVSQNPRHKITKRGQNVTFRCDPISEHNRLYWYRQTLGQGPEFLTYFQNEAQLEKSRLLSDRFSAERPKGSFSTLEIQRTEQGDSAMYLCASSLMDNEQFFGPGTRLTVL.

This clonotype was found a few times. The rearrangement links TRBV4-3 to TRBJ2-1, with D unresolved. The ends were cut back, 2 bases at V and 2 bases at J, with 10 bases in the middle. The CDR3 spans 15 residues. CDR1 is LGHNA, CDR2 YSLEER, per germline. CDR3 protein: CASSQRGFTYNEQFF. The CDR3 DNA reads as TGCGCCAGCAGCCAAAGAGGTTTCACCTACAATGAGCAGTTCTTC.

This clonotype has just a few counts. This rearrangement joins TRBV6-5 to TRBJ2-7; D uncertain. Trimming took 2 bases from V and 4 from J, leaving 9 bases between them. The CDR3 has 13 residues. Germline V CDR1 and CDR2: MNHEY, SVGAGI. The CDR3 sequence is CASSYGKFYEQYF. CDR3 coding DNA: TGTGCCAGCAGTTACGGGAAGTTTTACGAGCAGTACTTC.

In this sample, this clonotype turned up many times. The chain has TRBV6-5 and TRBJ1-6; 12 bases are shared with TRBD1. In germline, CDR1 is MNHEY, CDR2 SVGAGI. CDR3 size: 14 residues. The junction had 5 bases not matched to a gene; V was cut back by 4 bases and J by 13 bases. CDR3 sequence (DNA): TGTGCCAGCAGTTGGGGACAGGGGGCGGCTCCCCTCCACTTT. It is translated as CASSWGQGAAPLHF.

A few counts support this clonotype. The J gene is TRBJ2-7, the V gene TRBV6-2 or TRBV6-3; D possibly uses TRBD1 or TRBD2 (5 bases each). Germline V gene sequence: CDR1 MNHEY, CDR2 SVGEGT. The V and J ends lost 2 bases and 3 bases respectively, with 14 bases between them. The CDR3 runs to 15 residues. CDR3 bases: TGTGCCAGCAGTTACCCGGAGAGGGGATTCTACGAGCAGTACTTC. Translation gives CASSYPERGFYEQYF.

This clonotype showed up just a few times. The CDR3 DNA sequence: TGCAGTGTGGAGCGGGTTGCCTACAATGAGCAGTTCTTC. Translating it yields CSVERVAYNEQFF. V gene TRBV20-1 combines with J gene TRBJ2-1, with D possibly being TRBD2 (6 bases). The CDR3 spans 13 residues. The germline V gene encodes CDR1 DFQATT and CDR2 SNEGSKA (reference sequence). Trimming left V 7 bases short and J 2 bases short, with 12 bases between.

This clonotype has more than one count but fewer than ten. This chain links TRBV7-6 with TRBJ2-1; TRBD2 matches 10 bases. The V segment lost 2 bases and the J segment 0 bases; nucleotides outside the gene matches: 10. The CDR3 has 19 residues. CDR1 and CDR2 from the germline V gene are SGHVS and FNYEAQ. This chain's CDR3 is CASSLSRERGGDSYNEQFF. CDR3 in DNA: TGTGCCAGCAGCTTAAGTAGGGAGCGGGGGGGCGACTCCTACAATGAGCAGTTCTTC.

The rearrangement uses TRBV2 and TRBJ1-6; D gene ambiguous. Per germline, CDR1 SNHLY and CDR2 FYNNEI. The CDR3 extends over 15 amino acids. Trimming pared 6 bases from V and 3 bases from J, leaving 12 bases between. CDR3 nucleotides: TGTGCCAGCAGGGAGACGATTAACTATAATTCACCCCTCCACTTT. Its protein product is CASRETINYNSPLHF.

The J gene is TRBJ2-7, the V gene TRBV19; maybe TRBD1 (6 bases). Germline V lookup: CDR1 LNHDA, CDR2 SQIVND (reference sequence). CDR3 length: 14 amino acids. Trimming took off 3 bases at V and 1 base at J, with 10 bases between the two ends. This CDR3 is CASSMSDRSYEQYF. Written as DNA, the CDR3 is TGTGCCAGTAGTATGTCGGACAGATCCTACGAGCAGTACTTC.

The CDR3 sequence is CSVGENMGPKNIQYF. In DNA form, the CDR3 reads TGCAGCGTTGGCGAAAACATGGGACCCAAAAACATTCAGTACTTC. The chain recombines TRBV29-1 with TRBJ2-4; tentatively, D is TRBD1 or TRBD2 (5 bases each). This CDR3 spans 15 amino acids. Germline V gene data show CDR1 as SQVTM and CDR2 as ANQGSEA. Trimming removed 4 bases from V and 2 bases from J, with 15 bases in between.

The rearrangement uses TRBV3-1 and TRBJ1-2; no clear D gene. The germline V gene has CDR1 LGHDT and CDR2 YNNKEL (reference sequence). The CDR3 covers 15 residues. The V and J ends lost 4 bases and 1 base respectively, with 13 bases between them. For the CDR3, the DNA is TGTGCCAGCAGCCCAACGAGGACGGATAACTATGGCTACACCTTC. Its protein is CASSPTRTDNYGYTF.

This chain links TRBV29-1 with TRBJ2-4; 9 bases align to TRBD2. The V and J ends lost 7 bases and 1 base, in that order; junction bases with no gene match: 8. The CDR3 contains 15 residues. The V gene's germline CDR1 is SQVTM and CDR2 ANQGSEA. CDR3 loop: CSGSGSKEAKNIQYF. CDR3 nucleotides: TGCAGCGGTAGCGGGAGTAAAGAGGCCAAAAACATTCAGTACTTC.

In this sample, this clonotype turned up many times. The chain employs TRBV12-3 or TRBV12-4 and TRBJ2-7; D gene uncertain. V dropped 2 bases and J dropped 3 bases, with 5 bases sitting between them. The CDR3 extends over 12 amino acids. The CDR3 loop is CASSLSYYEQYF. The CDR3 nucleotides read TGTGCCAGCAGTTTAAGTTACTACGAGCAGTACTTC.

The chain couples TRBV5-1 to TRBJ2-7; possibly TRBD2 for D (5 bases). The CDR3 totals 14 residues. CDR1 is SGHRS, CDR2 YFSETQ, per germline. Trimming took 4 bases from V and 11 from J, leaving 22 bases between them. The CDR3 region has the DNA TGCGCCAGCAGCCCGACCTATTACGGACGGGAAAAGTACTTC. Protein sequence: CASSPTYYGREKYF.

The CDR3 sequence: CSARDLLNQPQHF. DNA for the CDR3: TGCAGTGCTAGAGACTTATTGAATCAGCCCCAGCATTTT. This chain uses TRBV20-1 with TRBJ1-5, with unresolved D. CDR1 and CDR2 from the germline V gene are DFQATT and SNEGSKA (reference sequence). This CDR3 has 13 amino acids. Trimming removed 0 bases at V and 4 bases at J, with 7 bases between.

This clonotype showed up many times. As DNA, the CDR3 is TGTGCCAGCAGCTGGTCCGGGACAGGTGAAAAACTGTTTTTT. Its translation is CASSWSGTGEKLFF. J is TRBJ1-4 and V is TRBV7-2; TRBD1 aligns across 8 bases. CDR1 SGHTA and CDR2 FQGNSA come from the germline V gene. J was trimmed by 7 bases and V by 4 bases; bases with no gene match: 5. The CDR3 has 14 amino acids.